These 27 T cell receptor beta chains originate from one sample sequenced in a study of Graves' ophthalmopathy and Graves' hyperthyroidism. Scientists amplified the TCR beta CDR3 regions from RNA transcripts. RT-PCR with HTBI primers came first, then second-round multiplex PCR. TCRdb itself ran the multiplex PCR reads through MiXCR, one entry per CDR3 protein. Among around 660,000 distinct CDR3 sequences listed, roughly 41% were seen once. Sequencing was performed on peripheral blood. The receptors shown here come from an adult man with Graves' ophthalmopathy.

The chain recombines TRBV7-3 with TRBJ1-1; tentatively, D is TRBD1 (5 bases). V gave up 2 bases and J gave up 5 bases, with 15 bases separating them. Germline CDR1 is SGHTA and CDR2 is FQGTGA. This CDR3 is 15 amino acids long. The DNA for the CDR3 is TGTGCCAGCAGCTTATTTTCGGCGGGGGGAACTGAAGCTTTCTTT. Its translation: CASSLFSAGGTEAFF.

This clonotype showed up just a few times. V usage is TRBV19 and J usage is TRBJ2-6; 7 nucleotides agree with TRBD1. This CDR3 region has 17 residues. Germline CDR1 reads LNHDA; CDR2 reads SQIVND (reference sequence). V gave up 5 bases and J gave up 0 bases; unmatched junction bases: 7. The CDR3 spells CASSSWDRPSGANVLTF. For the CDR3, the DNA is TGTGCCAGTAGTTCCTGGGACAGACCCTCTGGGGCCAACGTCCTGACTTTC.

The rearrangement uses TRBV6-6 and TRBJ1-2, with D hard to call. Trimming left V 4 bases short and J 4 bases short, with 10 bases between. The germline V gene has CDR1 MNHNY and CDR2 SVGAGI (reference sequence). This CDR3 region has 13 residues. The CDR3 bases are TGTGCCAGCAGTTCGCCGGGCCTCTATGGCTACACCTTC. As protein: CASSSPGLYGYTF.

The V gene is TRBV7-9, the J gene TRBJ1-3; tentatively, D is TRBD1 (5 bases). The germline V and J ends were trimmed by 6 bases and 8 bases, with 14 bases remaining between them. Germline CDR1 and CDR2: SEHNR and FQNEAQ (reference sequence). The CDR3 runs 13 residues. The CDR3 sequence is CASSFRVGDTIYF. CDR3 DNA sequence: TGTGCCAGCAGTTTCAGGGTAGGAGACACCATATATTTT.

V and J are TRBV4-3 and TRBJ1-1; D uncertain. CDR3 length equals 16 residues. Trimming took off 0 bases at V and 4 bases at J, with 15 bases between the two ends. CDR1 is LGHNA, CDR2 YSLEER, per germline. This CDR3 is CASSQEVGSGGTEAFF. As DNA, the CDR3 is TGCGCCAGCAGCCAAGAGGTAGGTTCAGGAGGCACTGAAGCTTTCTTT.

This clonotype was seen ten or more times. The chain employs TRBV10-3 and TRBJ1-2; the D is unclear. CDR3 length: 15 amino acids. Trimming stripped 2 bases from V and 2 bases from J, with 12 bases between. Germline V gene sequence: CDR1 ENHRY, CDR2 SYGVKD. The CDR3 coding sequence is TGTGCCATCAGTGAGGAGGTGGTCAGAAACTATGGCTACACCTTC. Translated: CAISEEVVRNYGYTF.

The chain links TRBV7-2 to TRBJ2-5; the D gene could be TRBD1 or TRBD2 (5 bases each). CDR3 length: 14 residues. The V gene's germline CDR1 is SGHTA and CDR2 FQGNSA. The V and J ends lost 2 bases and 5 bases respectively, with 12 bases between them. The CDR3 DNA is TGTGCCAGCAGCTTATACCAGGGAGCGGAGACCCAGTACTTC. As protein: CASSLYQGAETQYF.

V usage is TRBV4-1 and J usage is TRBJ1-1; no firm D call. Germline CDR1 is MGHRA and CDR2 is YSYEKL. V was cut by 4 bases and J by 0 bases, with 9 bases left in between. The CDR3 runs 14 residues. The CDR3 coding sequence is TGCGCCAGCAGCCGACGGACCGTGAACACTGAAGCTTTCTTT. Translating gives CASSRRTVNTEAFF.

For this clonotype: A much more abundant neighbour one base away suggests this may be a read error. The chain combines TRBV10-2 with TRBJ1-4, with D unresolved. The V and J ends lost 2 bases and 8 bases respectively, with 15 bases between them. The germline V gene encodes CDR1 WSHSY and CDR2 SAAADI. The CDR3 contains 15 residues. The DNA for the CDR3 is TGCGCCAGCAGTGAGGGATGGGGAGTTGACGAAAAACTGTTTTTT. Amino acid sequence: CASSEGWGVDEKLFF.

This clonotype was observed at least ten times. The rearrangement links TRBV5-6 to TRBJ1-1, with D possibly TRBD1 on 6 matching bases. CDR3 length: 14 amino acids. Trimming removed 6 bases from V and 4 bases from J, with 16 bases in between. Germline CDR1 reads SGHDT; CDR2 reads YYEEEE. The CDR3 loop reads CASTTGQQGTEAFF. DNA for the CDR3: TGTGCCAGCACCACAGGCCAACAGGGCACTGAAGCTTTCTTT.

This clonotype was observed a few times. A much larger clone is a single base away; this may be a read error. The V call is TRBV7-9, the J call TRBJ2-7; D not certain. The CDR3 contains 13 residues. Germline CDR1 reads SEHNR; CDR2 reads FQNEAQ (reference sequence). CDR3 DNA sequence: TGTGCCGGCAGCTCTCCCTACGAAGACGAGCAGTACTTC. Encoded protein: CAGSSPYEDEQYF.

This clonotype was recorded many times. The rearrangement uses TRBV6-5 and TRBJ1-2; TRBD1 matches 7 bases. V was clipped by 10 bases and J by 0 bases; unmatched bases: 5. The CDR3 spans 13 residues. Germline V gives CDR1 MNHEY, CDR2 SVGAGI. Written as DNA, the CDR3 is TGTGCCACCGGGACAGCCGCTAACTATGGCTACACCTTC. Protein product: CATGTAANYGYTF.

In its sample, this clonotype was seen many times. This chain links TRBV14 with TRBJ2-2; no clear D gene. The CDR3 contains 16 residues. Trimming removed 0 bases from V and 0 bases from J, with 8 bases in between. Germline loops: CDR1 SGHDN, CDR2 FVKESK. In DNA form, the CDR3 reads TGTGCCAGCAGCCAAGAGGCAGCCCCGAACACCGGGGAGCTGTTTTTT. It encodes CASSQEAAPNTGELFF.

The CDR3 DNA sequence: TGTGCCAGCAGCCAAGAGCCCGGGGGGACTGAAGCTTTCTTT. Amino acids: CASSQEPGGTEAFF. This chain uses TRBV9 with TRBJ1-1; the D gene is possibly TRBD1 (5 bases). CDR1 is SGDLS, CDR2 YYNGEE, per germline. The CDR3 is 14 amino acids. V lost 4 bases and J lost 5, with 15 bases in between. The whole variable domain, filled in from reference TRBV9 and TRBJ1-1, reads DSGVTQTPKHLITATGQRVTLRCSPRSGDLSVYWYQQSLDQGLQFLIQYYNGEERAKGNILERFSAQQFPDLHSELNLSSLELGDSALYFCASSQEPGGTEAFFGQGTRLTVV.

This clonotype was observed many times. This chain joins TRBV7-3 and TRBJ2-6; D remains unclear. CDR3 size: 14 residues. The germline V and J ends were trimmed by 4 bases and 0 bases, with 4 bases remaining between them. Germline V gene sequence: CDR1 SGHTA, CDR2 FQGTGA. In DNA form, the CDR3 reads TGTGCCAGCAGCTCGAACTCTGGGGCCAACGTCCTGACTTTC. Its translation: CASSSNSGANVLTF.

This clonotype came up a few times. The J gene is TRBJ2-3, the V gene TRBV2, with 10 bases identical to TRBD2. Germline CDR1 reads SNHLY; CDR2 reads FYNNEI. Trimming cost V 1 base and J 4 bases; bases outside gene matches: 2. The CDR3 is 15 amino acids. The CDR3 spells CASSEGSGRADTQYF. The CDR3 DNA reads as TGTGCCAGCAGTGAAGGGAGCGGGAGGGCAGATACGCAGTATTTT.

This clonotype was picked up a small number of times. The chain carries TRBV7-9 and TRBJ1-2; 11 bases line up with TRBD1. Germline V gives CDR1 SEHNR, CDR2 FQNEAQ (reference sequence). Germline trimming cut 4 bases from V and 8 bases from J; bases unmatched to any gene: 6. The CDR3 is 14 residues long. CDR3 nucleotides: TGTGCCAGCAGCTCCCAGGACAGGGGGCTCGGCTACACCTTC. This encodes CASSSQDRGLGYTF.

The V gene is TRBV15, the J gene TRBJ2-7, with D possibly being TRBD1 or TRBD2 (5 bases each). Trimming took 0 bases from V and 6 from J, leaving 15 bases between them. The CDR3 totals 15 residues. Germline loops: CDR1 LNHNV, CDR2 YYDKDF (reference sequence). CDR3 protein: CATSRDAARDVEQYF. The CDR3 coding sequence is TGTGCCACCAGCAGAGATGCAGCTAGGGACGTCGAGCAGTACTTC. Supplemented by reference TRBV15 and TRBJ2-7, the full variable domain reads DAMVIQNPRYQVTQFGKPVTLSCSQTLNHNVMYWYQQKSSQAPKLLFHYYDKDFNNEADTPDNFQSRRPNTSFCFLDIRSPGLGDTAMYLCATSRDAARDVEQYFGPGTRLTVT.

CDR3 loop: CASREGTSWQANEKLFF. The CDR3 coding sequence is TGTGCCAGCAGGGAAGGGACCTCCTGGCAGGCTAATGAAAAACTGTTTTTT. The rearrangement joins TRBV12-5 to TRBJ1-4; D may be TRBD1 (5 bases). Germline V lookup: CDR1 LGHNT, CDR2 FRNRAP. The CDR3 totals 17 residues.

This chain links TRBV7-2 with TRBJ2-7; 12 bases agree with TRBD1. The V and J ends lost 6 bases and 8 bases, in that order; junction bases with no gene match: 8. Germline assignment: CDR1 SGHTA and CDR2 FQGNSA. This CDR3 region has 14 residues. The CDR3 protein is CASSTGTGGTKQYF. CDR3 in DNA: TGTGCCAGCAGTACCGGGACAGGGGGCACTAAGCAGTACTTC.

This clonotype was counted only a few times. V is TRBV14 and J is TRBJ1-4; D remains ambiguous. With 0 bases removed from V and 4 bases from J, the gap between germline ends came to 18 bases. There are 18 residues in the CDR3. The germline CDR1 and CDR2 sequences are SGHDN and FVKESK. CDR3 coding DNA: TGTGCCAGCAGCCAAGAAGAGGCGTCGGCCCCGTTTAATGAAAAACTGTTTTTT. Translating gives CASSQEEASAPFNEKLFF.

V gene TRBV10-2 combines with J gene TRBJ1-2, with D perhaps matching TRBD1 (5 bases). The CDR3 is 14 amino acids. The germline V and J ends were trimmed by 9 bases and 2 bases, with 16 bases remaining between them. Germline loops: CDR1 WSHSY, CDR2 SAAADI. The CDR3 DNA follows: TGCGCCAGTCGGGGCACTCCTTCGAACTATGGCTACACCTTC. This gives the protein CASRGTPSNYGYTF.

As for this clonotype: A much larger clonotype is one base distant, so this may be a read error. V is TRBV10-3 and J is TRBJ2-7; 7 bases are shared with TRBD2. The CDR3 sequence is 13 residues long. J was trimmed by 7 bases and V by 6 bases; bases with no gene match: 9. Germline values: CDR1 ENHRY, CDR2 SYGVKD. CDR3 DNA sequence: TGTGCCATCAGATGGGGGACTAACTCTGAGCAGTACTTC. This codes for CAIRWGTNSEQYF.

This clonotype was detected a few times. One junction end does not reproduce the germline sequence, and a read error may be involved. V gene TRBV10-3 combines with J gene TRBJ2-5; D is unclear. Germline CDR1 reads ENHRY; CDR2 reads SYGVKD. The CDR3 runs 13 residues. The CDR3 DNA sequence: TGTGCCTGGAGTGCGGCGGTCCAAGAGTCCCAGTACTTC. It encodes CAWSAAVQESQYF.

For this clonotype: One junction end disagrees with the germline gene, perhaps due to a read error. V is TRBV12-3 or TRBV12-4 and J is TRBJ2-5, with TRBD2 matching over 10 bases. The CDR3 contains 15 residues. The DNA for the CDR3 is TGTGCCAGCAGTGTAGCGGGAGGCCGAAAAGAGACCCAGTACTTC. Amino acid sequence: CASSVAGGRKETQYF.

The chain has TRBV11-3 and TRBJ2-5; TRBD1 matches 9 bases. Germline CDR1 is SGHNT and CDR2 is YENEEA. The ends lost 8 bases at V and 5 bases at J; junction bases unmatched: 15. This CDR3 comprises 16 residues. The CDR3 reads CASAPGDGTGQETQYF. The CDR3 region has the DNA TGTGCCAGCGCACCCGGTGATGGGACAGGGCAGGAGACCCAGTACTTC. Full variable domain (outside the CDR3, taken from reference TRBV11-3 and TRBJ2-5): EAGVVQSPRYKIIEKKQPVAFWCNPISGHNTLYWYLQNLGQGPELLIRYENEEAVDDSQLPKDRFSAERLKGVDSTLKIQPAELGDSAVYLCASAPGDGTGQETQYFGPGTRLLVL.

V is TRBV7-2 and J is TRBJ1-3; D ambiguous. Germline CDR1 is SGHTA and CDR2 is FQGNSA. The V end was cut by 6 bases, the J end by 4 bases, with 7 bases between. This CDR3 region has 12 residues. CDR3 in DNA: TGTGCCAGCAGATCTACAGGAAACACCATATATTTT. As protein: CASRSTGNTIYF.